This T cell receptor beta chain emerged from a study of T cell responses to AZD1222 COVID-19 vaccine. Study outcomes and limitations: Spike-specific TCR breadth and depth were elevated following two AZD1222 doses. Clonal diversity may have been underestimated, and the donors were mostly white British, with more females than males. Distributed over spike, vaccine-associated CD4 TCRs predominated at 160-218 and 743-854.

Comment on this clone: The target antigen is unknown.

Measured with immunoSEQ multiplex PCR; TCRdb has only the in-frame clones, and not every one. The sample includes 100,000 to 150,000 clones, about 90% seen only once; the top ten take 1.5% to 1.8%. Trimming stripped 0 bases from V and 8 bases from J, with 13 bases between. The CDR3 has 14 amino acids. Per germline, CDR1 GTSNPN and CDR2 SVGIG (reference sequence). The chain links TRBV30 to TRBJ1-4, with D unclear. Sequencing used peripheral blood, obtained on day 0 of AZD1222 vaccination. The receptor's source is an adult in good health. DNA of the CDR3: TGTGCCTGGAGTGTACTTATGTCAAGGGAAAAACTGTTTTTT. Residues: CAWSVLMSREKLFF.